This TCR beta chain was identified in a study of human T cells and chemical hapten exposure. Study overall: Diphenylcyclopropenone was administered weekly to the scalp of patients throughout the roughly 24-week study.

V gave up 8 bases and J gave up 5 bases; unmatched junction bases: 7. The germline CDR1 and CDR2 sequences are WSHSY and SAAADI. The CDR3 is 14 residues long. Time point indicated: patch test 3, about 24 weeks after DPC sensitization. Treatment here: therapeutic diphenylcyclopropenone sensitization with weekly scalp DPC. At patch-test visits, sampling came before the patch test. TCRdb analysed the RACE reads with MiXCR anew, one entry per CDR3 protein. Of about 82,000 distinct CDR3 sequences listed, 10% to 15% are singletons. This clonotype showed up many times. This clonotype originated in a woman between 45 and 60 years old with alopecia areata. Some clones in this sample may be carry-over from other donors' samples. The source was whole blood, collected in connection with sensitization to the hapten diphenylcyclopropenone (DPC). This chain uses TRBV10-2 with TRBJ2-5; 11 bases agree with TRBD2. The CDR3 region has the DNA TGCGCCAGCCGACTAGCGGGAACGTTGGAGACCCAGTACTTC. Amino acid sequence: CASRLAGTLETQYF.